This T cell receptor beta chain originates from a study of blood T cell repertoires in COVID-19 (TCRdb year 2020). Regarding the study in general: The collaborator samples originated in the United States, Italy and Spain and spanned the acute and convalescent phases of COVID-19. The prospective study material was composed of cDNA or gDNA derived from T cells, B-cell-depleted T cells, or PBMCs. Deeply sampled blood TCRbeta repertoires from subjects exposed to, actively infected with, or recovered from COVID-19 were included in the dataset. The repertoires were released in a freely available public database intended as a resource for research on the immune response to SARS-CoV-2. The samples were drawn from the first 160 participants of the ongoing ImmuneRACE study and from about 1,200 subjects provided by 6 global collaborators. Nearly every sample came with metadata listing a de-identified subject ID, COVID-19 status, age in years and sex. HLA class I and class II types, where available, came from metadata supplied by the sample provider rather than from assay-based typing.

In the germline V gene (reference sequence), CDR1 corresponds to SGHNT and CDR2 to YYREEE. Including the terminal cysteine and phenylalanine, the CDR3 comprises 16 residues. Only the CDR3 DNA is retained, 48 bases long and in frame from the first base. V is shortened by 4 bases, J by 3 bases, and the region joining them spans 17 bases. The immunoSEQ Assay, a bias-controlled multiplex PCR, was used to amplify TCRbeta CDR3 regions from genomic DNA. Per the original workflow: The number of nucleated cells in each sample was estimated from the amplification of reference gene primers within the assay. Sequence reads were collapsed and filtered to measure the absolute abundance of every unique TCRbeta CDR3 rearrangement. For each sample, productive Simpson clonality was calculated as the square root of Simpson's diversity index over productive rearrangements. Here the immuneACCESS table is served through TCRdb, limited to in-frame sequences with V and J called. Missing clones are a known gap in these copies; in checked studies unresolved V genes cover under half, and the rest lacks a known reason. Clone size and the V and J calls come from that table; the DNA yielded D and trimming. The sample data list under 45,000 clones, and over 75% of these were observed just once. The biggest ten clones account for less than 1.5% of the sample.

Worth noting for this clone: Its antigen has not been determined. No qualities accompany the bases; no much larger clone lies one base away.

Each collaborating institution followed its own protocols to collect whole blood in K2EDTA tubes. For TCRbeta analysis, collaborators shipped samples as frozen whole blood, isolated PBMCs, or DNA extracted from either of those sample types. Study-wide conclusions, independent of this receptor: Clinical and demographic metadata were provided uncurated, with the amount varying by source and participant.

Recombination linked TRBV5-4 to TRBJ2-1, with the D gene not clear enough to name. Sequenced material: peripheral blood. The clonotype originates from a woman in her 40s with acute or convalescent COVID-19. The CDR3 in this case is CASSPRGAAYYNEQFF. The bases are TGTGCCAGCAGCCCCCGTGGCGCGGCTTACTACAATGAGCAGTTCTTC.